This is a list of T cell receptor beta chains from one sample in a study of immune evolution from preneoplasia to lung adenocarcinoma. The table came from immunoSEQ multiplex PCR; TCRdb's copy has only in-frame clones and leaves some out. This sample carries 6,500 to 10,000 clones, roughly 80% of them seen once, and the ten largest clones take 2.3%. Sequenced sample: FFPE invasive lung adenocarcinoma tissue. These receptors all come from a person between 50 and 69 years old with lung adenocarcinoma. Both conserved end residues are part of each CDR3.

CDR3: CASSLSGQGYLYNEQFF; V: TRBV27; J: TRBJ2-1
CDR3: CATSRDPRGDTGELFF; V: TRBV15; J: TRBJ2-2
CDR3: CASSTGQGTDTQYF; V: TRBV28; J: TRBJ2-3
CDR3: CASSHPGGEPNQPQHF; V: TRBV4-1; J: TRBJ1-5
CDR3: CASLGRLEEKLFF; V: TRBV28; J: TRBJ1-4
CDR3: CASSLKVNQNTEAFF; V: TRBV7-9; J: TRBJ1-1
CDR3: CASRKTGARQFF; V: TRBV6-6; J: TRBJ2-1
CDR3: CSTESTDTQYF; V: TRBV29-1; J: TRBJ2-3
CDR3: CASSPRPQSSGEAFF; V: TRBV19; J: TRBJ1-1
CDR3: CASSPRAGTSGTDTQYF; V: TRBV11-2; J: TRBJ2-3
CDR3: CATPKSGTHYNEQFF; V: TRBV7-9; J: TRBJ2-1
CDR3: CASSIDGGPRETQYF; V: TRBV19; J: TRBJ2-5
CDR3: CASSVGGNEAFF; V: TRBV9; J: TRBJ1-1
CDR3: CASSRYGYTF; V: TRBV28; J: TRBJ1-2
CDR3: CSVEDPGQGTSSTGELFF; V: TRBV29-1; J: TRBJ2-2
CDR3: CAISELGFTEAFF; V: TRBV10-3; J: TRBJ1-1
CDR3: CASSLGPSSYNEQFF; V: TRBV7-3; J: TRBJ2-1
CDR3: CASSRQGVSGEQYF; V: TRBV6-5; J: TRBJ2-7
CDR3: CASSLRTGPGETQYF; V: TRBV7-9; J: TRBJ2-5
CDR3: CASNTLAKQETQYF; V: TRBV6-1; J: TRBJ2-5
CDR3: CASSYFGQANQPQHF; V: TRBV28; J: TRBJ1-5
CDR3: CSVAPWGERTDTQYF; V: TRBV29-1; J: TRBJ2-3
CDR3: CASTGTGSEQYF; V: TRBV2; J: TRBJ2-7
CDR3: CASSAEPGQGQYGYTF; V: TRBV5-1; J: TRBJ1-2
CDR3: CASSLGGGYGYTF; V: TRBV5-1; J: TRBJ1-2
CDR3: CASSLDPSTDTQYF; V: TRBV5-5; J: TRBJ2-3
CDR3: CASSLGVGTVHYGSYGYTF; V: TRBV28; J: TRBJ1-2
CDR3: CASSGNAGNTGELFF; V: TRBV7-9; J: TRBJ2-2
CDR3: CASSKFLNTGELFF; V: TRBV18; J: TRBJ2-2